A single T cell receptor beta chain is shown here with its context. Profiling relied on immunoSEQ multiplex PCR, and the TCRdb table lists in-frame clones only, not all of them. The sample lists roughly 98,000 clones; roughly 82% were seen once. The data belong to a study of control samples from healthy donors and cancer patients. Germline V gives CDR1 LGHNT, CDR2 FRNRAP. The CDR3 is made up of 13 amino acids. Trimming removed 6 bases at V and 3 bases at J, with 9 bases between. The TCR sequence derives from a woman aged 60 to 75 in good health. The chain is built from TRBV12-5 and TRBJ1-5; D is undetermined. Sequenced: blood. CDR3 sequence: CASGGRVNQPQHF. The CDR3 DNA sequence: TGTGCTAGTGGGGGGAGGGTCAATCAGCCCCAGCATTTT.